Following are 8 T cell receptor beta chains from one sample sequenced in a study of OX40 agonist ivuxolimab in advanced cancers. Some clones are missing from TCRdb's copy, which holds only in-frame ones; the method was immunoSEQ multiplex PCR. In the table there are 4,000 to 6,500 clones, 65% to 75% of which are singletons. This specimen was CD4+ or CD8+ T cells sorted from blood, taken in a trial of the OX40 agonist ivuxolimab. These receptors were taken from an adult with an advanced solid tumor such as melanoma, head and neck, liver or kidney cancer.

A single count supports this clone. The chain links TRBV27 to TRBJ2-3; the match to TRBD1 covers 7 bases. This CDR3 is built from 13 residues. J lost 3 bases, V lost 8 bases, and 5 bases had no gene match. Germline assignment: CDR1 MNHEY and CDR2 SMNVEV (reference sequence). The DNA of the CDR3 is TGTGCCAGCCGGTCAGGGGGTACAGATACGCAGTATTTT. Its translation is CASRSGGTDTQYF.

CDR3 sequence: CAILQGGTGELFF. In DNA, the CDR3 is TGTGCCATCCTCCAGGGAGGCACCGGGGAGCTGTTTTTT. The V gene is TRBV10-3, the J gene TRBJ2-2; D possibly corresponds to TRBD2 (6 bases). V lost 8 bases and J lost 4, with 11 bases in between. The CDR3 length is 13 residues. Germline CDR1 and CDR2: ENHRY and SYGVKD.

The chain couples TRBV6-6 to TRBJ1-1; D is undetermined. The CDR3 covers 15 residues. V gave up 8 bases and J gave up 1 base, with 17 bases separating them. The germline V gene has CDR1 MNHNY and CDR2 SVGAGI (reference sequence). This CDR3 is CASFGVSVRNTEAFF. In DNA form, the CDR3 reads TGTGCCAGCTTTGGTGTATCGGTCCGGAACACTGAAGCTTTCTTT.

The chain uses TRBV4-3 and TRBJ1-2; D gene ambiguous. This CDR3 spans 16 amino acids. V was cut by 4 bases and J by 6 bases, with 21 bases left in between. Germline values: CDR1 LGHNA, CDR2 YSLEER. The CDR3 spells CASSPKYPVHRDGYTF. In nucleotides, the CDR3 is TGCGCCAGCAGCCCGAAATACCCGGTACACCGAGATGGCTACACCTTC.

The chain couples TRBV6-5 to TRBJ2-7; 7 bases line up with TRBD1. Per germline, CDR1 MNHEY and CDR2 SVGAGI. The length of the CDR3 is 15 residues. Losses at the gene ends were 6 bases for V and 2 bases for J; bases not matched to a gene: 10. The CDR3 DNA reads TGTGCCAGCAGGTCGAGGCAGGGGGAGACCTACGAGCAGTACTTC. Its protein product is CASRSRQGETYEQYF.

V is TRBV5-1 and J is TRBJ1-2; 9 bases match TRBD1. The CDR3 runs 13 residues. Trimming took 3 bases from V and 12 from J; bases not matched to a gene: 9. Per the germline V gene, CDR1 is SGHRS and CDR2 is YFSETQ. This CDR3 reads CASSSFIRDRDTF. Here the CDR3 DNA reads TGCGCCAGCAGCTCTTTTATCCGGGACAGGGACACCTTC.

The CDR3 sequence is CASSFRDRGDFGYGYTF. Written as DNA, the CDR3 is TGTGCCAGCAGCTTCCGGGACAGGGGGGATTTTGGCTATGGCTACACCTTC. The chain recombines TRBV5-5 with TRBJ1-2; TRBD1 matches 11 bases. Trimming at V came to 2 bases and at J to 4 bases, leaving 10 bases not matched to a gene. In germline, CDR1 is SGHKS, CDR2 YYEKEE (reference sequence). CDR3 size: 17 residues. Full variable domain (remainder filled in from reference TRBV5-5 and TRBJ1-2): DAGVTQSPTHLIKTRGQQVTLRCSPISGHKSVSWYQQVLGQGPQFIFQYYEKEERGRGNFPDRFSARQFPNYSSELNVNALLLGDSALYLCASSFRDRGDFGYGYTFGSGTRLTVV.

This clone was picked up a small number of times. This rearrangement joins TRBV7-3 to TRBJ2-2, with 8 bases identical to TRBD2. Unmatched junction bases numbered 6, after V lost 2 bases and J lost 1 base. Per the germline V gene, CDR1 is SGHTA and CDR2 is FQGTGA. The CDR3 length is 17 residues. The CDR3 DNA reads TGTGCCAGCAGCTTATCCCCGCGGGGGGTGAACACCGGGGAGCTGTTTTTT. This translates into CASSLSPRGVNTGELFF.